A selection of T cell receptor beta chains follows, all from one sample in a study of control samples from healthy donors and cancer patients. Clones were read by immunoSEQ multiplex PCR, and TCRdb kept only the in-frame ones, dropping some. The sample has 100,000 to 150,000 clones, about 93% seen once. Sequenced sample: blood. The receptors come from a man in his forties in good health. Both conserved end residues are part of each CDR3. A D gene is named only where the DNA matches it firmly. Clone size appears in some rows only: once, few, many, or a class for an expanded clone.

D gene	J gene	clone size	V gene	CDR3 DNA	CDR3 protein
TRBD1	TRBJ2-1	few	TRBV15	TGTGCCACCAGCGAGAGGCAAGGGGGCCGGGAGCAGTTCTTC	CATSERQGGREQFF
.	TRBJ1-3	.	TRBV6-6	TGTGCCAGCACCCGAATGCGGGACACCTCTGGAAACACCATATATTTT	CASTRMRDTSGNTIYF
.	TRBJ2-5	once	TRBV5-8	TGTGCCAGCAGCTTGGGTCGGGAGACCCAGTACTTC	CASSLGRETQYF
.	TRBJ1-6	once	TRBV30	TGTGCCTGGATCCCGAGCTCCTATAATTCACCCCTCCACTTT	CAWIPSSYNSPLHF
.	TRBJ1-4	.	TRBV30	TGTGCCTGGAGTTTCCTGGGGACCATAAATGAAAAACTGTTTTTT	CAWSFLGTINEKLFF
TRBD1	TRBJ1-5	.	TRBV7-6	TGTGCCAGCAGCACGCAGGGGGGTCAGCCCCAGCATTTT	CASSTQGGQPQHF
.	TRBJ1-1	.	TRBV21-1	TGTGCCAGCAGCCCTGGACAGGCTGAAGCTTTCTTT	CASSPGQAEAFF
TRBD1	TRBJ2-7	.	TRBV4-1	TGCGCCAGCAGCCCGGGACAGGGGATCGACGAGCAGTACTTC	CASSPGQGIDEQYF
.	TRBJ2-5	once	TRBV2	TGTGCCAGCGACGCCCTCAGCGTGACAGAACAAGAGACCCAGTACTTC	CASDALSVTEQETQYF
.	TRBJ1-4	once	TRBV2	TGTGCCAGCAGTGGTCAAGCAGTCGGAAAACTGTTTTTT	CASSGQAVGKLFF
TRBD2	TRBJ2-3	.	TRBV5-1	TGCGCCAGCAGCCTCTCAGCGGGGAACACAGATACGCAGTATTTT	CASSLSAGNTDTQYF
.	TRBJ2-5	.	TRBV7-2	TGTGCCAGCAGCCAGTGGCAAGAGACCCAGTACTTC	CASSQWQETQYF
.	TRBJ1-5	.	TRBV5-1	TGCGCCAGCAGCTTGGATAGCTATAGCAATCAGCCCCAGCATTTT	CASSLDSYSNQPQHF
.	TRBJ1-6	once	TRBV28	TGTGCCAGCAGTTTATTGGCGAAGGGGCGGGACTCACCCCTCCACTTT	CASSLLAKGRDSPLHF
TRBD1	TRBJ1-4	once	TRBV18	TGTGCCAGCTCAACGGACAGGGTTAATGAAAAACTGTTTTTT	CASSTDRVNEKLFF
TRBD2	TRBJ2-1	.	TRBV6-4	TGTGCCAGCAGTGCCCTAGCGGGGGAGCCCCACAATGAGCAGTTCTTC	CASSALAGEPHNEQFF
.	TRBJ2-2	.	TRBV2	TGTGCCAGCAGTGAACAGGGATTGAACACCGGGGAGCTGTTTTTT	CASSEQGLNTGELFF
.	TRBJ1-2	.	TRBV5-4	TGTGCCAGCAGCTCGGGTTACGATGGCTACACCTTC	CASSSGYDGYTF
.	TRBJ2-6	.	TRBV5-1	TGCGCCAGCAGCTACTCTGGGGCCAACGTCCTGACTTTC	CASSYSGANVLTF
.	TRBJ2-5	.	TRBV20-1	TGCAGTGCTAGAGTCGGCGGGGCCCAGTACTTC	CSARVGGAQYF
.	TRBJ1-1	once	TRBV5-1	TGCGCCAGCAGCCCGTTGACAGCGCTTATGAACACTGAAGCTTTCTTT	CASSPLTALMNTEAFF
.	TRBJ1-4	.	TRBV2	TGTGCCAGCAGTGAAACGGGGTTCACTAATGAAAAACTGTTTTTT	CASSETGFTNEKLFF
.	TRBJ2-2	.	TRBV5-6	TGTGCCAGCAGCTCCGCCGGGCCCCGAAGTGGGGAGCTGTTTTTT	CASSSAGPRSGELFF
.	TRBJ2-5	.	TRBV3-1/TRBV3-2	TGTGCCAGCAGCCAAAGAGGCTTCGGGACCCAGTACTTC	CASSQRGFGTQYF
.	TRBJ1-1	.	TRBV6-2/TRBV6-3	TGTGCCAGCAGTTTCGGGGGGGAGACGGCTGAAGCTTTCTTT	CASSFGGETAEAFF
TRBD1	TRBJ2-3	.	TRBV6-4	TGTGCCAGCAGACCCGACAGGGGGACAGATACGCAGTATTTT	CASRPDRGTDTQYF
TRBD2	TRBJ2-1	.	TRBV19	TGTGCCAGTGGTAGACTAGCGGGGGGGTATTACAATGAGCAGTTCTTC	CASGRLAGGYYNEQFF
.	TRBJ1-5	.	TRBV4-1	TGCGCCAGCAGCCAAGAGGCGCGCGGACGGGTCAATCAGCCCCAGCATTTT	CASSQEARGRVNQPQHF
.	TRBJ2-3	.	TRBV19	TGTGCCAGTACCCCAGGGGGGGCAGATACGCAGTATTTT	CASTPGGADTQYF
.	TRBJ2-7	.	TRBV19	TGTGCCAGTACCTCCGGGGATGCCCTCACCTACGAGCAGTACTTC	CASTSGDALTYEQYF
.	TRBJ2-3	.	TRBV3-1/TRBV3-2	TGTGCCAGCAGCCCAACAGGGCGAGGTGGAGATACGCAGTATTTT	CASSPTGRGGDTQYF